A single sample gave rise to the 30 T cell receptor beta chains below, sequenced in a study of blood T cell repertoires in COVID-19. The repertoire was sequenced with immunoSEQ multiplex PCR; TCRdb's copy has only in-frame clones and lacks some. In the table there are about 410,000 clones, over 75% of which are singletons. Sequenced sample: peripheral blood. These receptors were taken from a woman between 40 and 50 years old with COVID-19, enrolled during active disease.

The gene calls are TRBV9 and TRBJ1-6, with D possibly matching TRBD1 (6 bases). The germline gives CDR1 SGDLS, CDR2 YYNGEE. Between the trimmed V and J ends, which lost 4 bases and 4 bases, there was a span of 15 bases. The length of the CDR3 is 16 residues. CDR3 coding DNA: TGTGCCAGCAGCCCGGATCAGGGGTTTTATAATTCACCCCTCCACTTT. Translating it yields CASSPDQGFYNSPLHF.

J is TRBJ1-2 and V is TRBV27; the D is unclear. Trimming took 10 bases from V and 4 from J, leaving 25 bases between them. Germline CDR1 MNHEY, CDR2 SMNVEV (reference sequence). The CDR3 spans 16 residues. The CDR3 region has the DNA TGTGCCACCGTTGACCCTGGCAAGCCTCCGGGCTATGGCTACACCTTC. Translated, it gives CATVDPGKPPGYGYTF.

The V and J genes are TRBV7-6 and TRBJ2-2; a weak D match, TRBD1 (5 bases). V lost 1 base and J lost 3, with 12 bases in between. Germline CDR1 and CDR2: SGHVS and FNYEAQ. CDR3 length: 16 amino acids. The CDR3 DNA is TGTGCCAGCAGCTTAGGGGGCGATCTTCACACCGGGGAGCTGTTTTTT. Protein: CASSLGGDLHTGELFF.

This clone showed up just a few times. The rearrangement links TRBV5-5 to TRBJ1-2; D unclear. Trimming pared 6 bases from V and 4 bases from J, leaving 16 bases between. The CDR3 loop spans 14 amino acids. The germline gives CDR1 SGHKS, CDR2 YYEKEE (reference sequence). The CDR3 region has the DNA TGTGCCAGCAATGGGGAGGTGCTGAGCTATGGCTACACCTTC. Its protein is CASNGEVLSYGYTF.

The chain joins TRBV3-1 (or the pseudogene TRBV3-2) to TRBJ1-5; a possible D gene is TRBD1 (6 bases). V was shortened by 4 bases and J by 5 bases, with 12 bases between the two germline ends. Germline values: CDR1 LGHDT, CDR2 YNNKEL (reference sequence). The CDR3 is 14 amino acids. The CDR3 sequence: CASSPGHGDQPQHF. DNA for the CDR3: TGTGCCAGCAGCCCGGGACACGGTGATCAGCCCCAGCATTTT.

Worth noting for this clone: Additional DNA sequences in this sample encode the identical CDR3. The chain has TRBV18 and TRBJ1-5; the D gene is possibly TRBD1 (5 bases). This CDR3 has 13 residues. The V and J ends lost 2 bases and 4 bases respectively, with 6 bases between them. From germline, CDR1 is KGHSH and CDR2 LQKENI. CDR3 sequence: CASSPGGNQPQHF. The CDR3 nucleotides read TGTGCCAGCTCACCAGGGGGGAATCAGCCCCAGCATTTT.

Written as DNA, the CDR3 is TGTGCCAGCAGCCAAGGTTGGCAGGAAGCTTTCTTT. Translating it yields CASSQGWQEAFF. This sequence joins TRBV3-1 (or the pseudogene TRBV3-2) and TRBJ1-1; D uncertain. The V gene lost 1 base and the J gene lost 8 bases, with 8 bases spanning the gap. This CDR3 is 12 amino acids long. In germline, CDR1 is LGHDT, CDR2 YNNKEL (reference sequence).

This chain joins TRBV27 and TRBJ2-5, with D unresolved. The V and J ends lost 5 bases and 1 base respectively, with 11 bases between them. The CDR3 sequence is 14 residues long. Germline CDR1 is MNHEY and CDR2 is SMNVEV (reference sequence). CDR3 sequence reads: CASSLRRFQETQYF. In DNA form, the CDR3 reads TGTGCCAGCAGTCTAAGGCGGTTCCAAGAGACCCAGTACTTC.

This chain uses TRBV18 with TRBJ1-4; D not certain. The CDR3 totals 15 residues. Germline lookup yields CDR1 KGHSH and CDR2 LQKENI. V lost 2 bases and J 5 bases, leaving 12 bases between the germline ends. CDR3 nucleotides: TGTGCCAGCTCACCAAATCGGGGAGTCAATGAAAAACTGTTTTTT. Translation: CASSPNRGVNEKLFF.

The CDR3: CASSLRGRERSYNEQFF. CDR3 coding DNA: TGTGCCAGCAGCCTAAGAGGGCGGGAGCGCTCCTACAATGAGCAGTTCTTC. The rearrangement uses TRBV7-8 and TRBJ2-1; TRBD2 aligns across 7 bases. Trimming at V came to 5 bases and at J to 0 bases, leaving 10 bases not matched to a gene. CDR1 and CDR2 from the germline V gene are SGHVS and FQNEAQ. This CDR3 comprises 17 residues.

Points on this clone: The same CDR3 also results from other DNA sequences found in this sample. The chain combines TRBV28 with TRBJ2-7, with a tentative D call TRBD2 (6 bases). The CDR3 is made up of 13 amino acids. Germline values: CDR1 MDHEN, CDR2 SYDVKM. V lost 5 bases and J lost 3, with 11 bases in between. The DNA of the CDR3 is TGTGCCAGCAGTCCAGGGACTCTCTACGAGCAGTACTTC. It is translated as CASSPGTLYEQYF.

The chain's CDR3 is CASSIRTGRISGANVLTF. In nucleotides, the CDR3 is TGTGCCAGTAGTATCCGGACAGGGCGAATCTCTGGGGCCAACGTCCTGACTTTC. The chain has TRBV19 and TRBJ2-6, with 8 nucleotides matching TRBD1. The germline V gene encodes CDR1 LNHDA and CDR2 SQIVND (reference sequence). The V segment lost 3 bases and the J segment 0 bases; nucleotides outside the gene matches: 7. CDR3 length: 18 residues.

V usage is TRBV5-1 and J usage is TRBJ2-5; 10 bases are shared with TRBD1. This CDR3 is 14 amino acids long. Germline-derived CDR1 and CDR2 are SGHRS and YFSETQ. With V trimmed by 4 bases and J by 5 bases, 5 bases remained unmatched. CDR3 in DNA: TGCGCCAGCAGCGCGACAGGGGGCGAGGAGACCCAGTACTTC. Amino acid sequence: CASSATGGEETQYF.

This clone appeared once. The DNA of the CDR3 is TGTGCCAGTGGGGAGCGACAGGGGAGCTCCTATAATTCACCCCTCCACTTT. Translation gives CASGERQGSSYNSPLHF. V and J are TRBV19 and TRBJ1-6, with 8 bases lining up with TRBD1. From germline, CDR1 is LNHDA and CDR2 SQIVND (reference sequence). With 8 bases clipped from V and 0 bases from J, the junction kept 9 bases outside the gene matches. This CDR3 region has 17 residues.

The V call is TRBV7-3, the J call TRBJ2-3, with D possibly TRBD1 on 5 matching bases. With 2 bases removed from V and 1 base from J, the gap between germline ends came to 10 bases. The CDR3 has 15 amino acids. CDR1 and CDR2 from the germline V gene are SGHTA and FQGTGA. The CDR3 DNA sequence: TGTGCCAGCAGCTTACAGGACACCCGCACAGATACGCAGTATTTT. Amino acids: CASSLQDTRTDTQYF.

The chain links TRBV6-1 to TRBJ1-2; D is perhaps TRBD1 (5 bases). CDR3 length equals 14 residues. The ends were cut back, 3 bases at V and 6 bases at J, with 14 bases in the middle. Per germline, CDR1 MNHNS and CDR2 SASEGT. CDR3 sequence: CASSDAGTYNGYTF. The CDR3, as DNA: TGTGCCAGCAGTGACGCCGGGACTTACAATGGCTACACCTTC.

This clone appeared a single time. The chain's CDR3 is CASSMAGRTNQPQHF. The CDR3 DNA follows: TGTGCCAGTAGTATGGCGGGACGGACAAATCAGCCCCAGCATTTT. The gene calls are TRBV19 and TRBJ1-5, with a weak D call TRBD1 (5 bases). Germline CDR1 and CDR2: LNHDA and SQIVND (reference sequence). V was trimmed by 3 bases and J by 4 bases, leaving 13 bases between them. The CDR3 length is 15 residues.

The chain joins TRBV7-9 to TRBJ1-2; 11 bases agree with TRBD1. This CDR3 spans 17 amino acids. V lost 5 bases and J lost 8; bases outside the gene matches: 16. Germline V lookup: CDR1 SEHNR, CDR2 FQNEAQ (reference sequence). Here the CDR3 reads CASSPVRTGGSTQGYTF. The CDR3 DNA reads TGTGCCAGCAGCCCCGTGCGGACAGGGGGCTCTACCCAAGGCTACACCTTC.

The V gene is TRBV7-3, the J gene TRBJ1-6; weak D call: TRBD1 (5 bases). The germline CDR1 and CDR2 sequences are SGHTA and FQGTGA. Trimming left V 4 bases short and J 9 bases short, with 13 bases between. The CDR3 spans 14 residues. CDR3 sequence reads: CASSSSTVGSPLHF. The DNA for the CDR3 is TGTGCCAGCAGCTCCTCGACAGTTGGTTCACCCCTCCACTTT.

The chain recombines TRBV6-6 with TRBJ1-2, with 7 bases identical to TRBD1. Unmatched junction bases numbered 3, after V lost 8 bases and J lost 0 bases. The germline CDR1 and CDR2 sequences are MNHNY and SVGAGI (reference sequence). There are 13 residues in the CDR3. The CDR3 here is CASGDRANYGYTF. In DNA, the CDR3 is TGTGCCAGCGGGGACAGAGCTAACTATGGCTACACCTTC.

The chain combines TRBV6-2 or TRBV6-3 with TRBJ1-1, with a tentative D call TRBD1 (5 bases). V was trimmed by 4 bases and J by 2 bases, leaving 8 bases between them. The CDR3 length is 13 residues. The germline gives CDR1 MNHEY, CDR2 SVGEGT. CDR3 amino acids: CASSWTTNTEAFF. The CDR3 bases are TGTGCCAGCAGTTGGACAACAAACACTGAAGCTTTCTTT.

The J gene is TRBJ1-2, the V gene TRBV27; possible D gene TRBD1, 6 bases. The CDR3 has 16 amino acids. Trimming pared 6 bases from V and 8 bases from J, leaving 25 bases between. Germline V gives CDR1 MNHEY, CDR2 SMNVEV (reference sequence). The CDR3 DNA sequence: TGTGCCAGCAGACGGTTACAGGGAACCTCAGAGGGGGGCTACACCTTC. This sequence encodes CASRRLQGTSEGGYTF.

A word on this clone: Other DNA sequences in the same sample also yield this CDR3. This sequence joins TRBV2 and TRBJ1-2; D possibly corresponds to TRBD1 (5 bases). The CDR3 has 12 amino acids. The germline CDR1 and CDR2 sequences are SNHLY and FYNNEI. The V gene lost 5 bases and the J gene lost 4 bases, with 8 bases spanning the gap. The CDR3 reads CASSRDSYGYTF. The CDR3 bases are TGTGCCAGCAGTCGAGACAGCTATGGCTACACCTTC.

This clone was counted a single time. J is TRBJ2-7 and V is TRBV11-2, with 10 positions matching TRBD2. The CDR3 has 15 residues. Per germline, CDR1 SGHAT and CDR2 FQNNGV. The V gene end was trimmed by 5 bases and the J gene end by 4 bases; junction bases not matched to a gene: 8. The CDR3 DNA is TGTGCCAGCAGCCCCCTAGCGGGAGCTATTTACGAGCAGTACTTC. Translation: CASSPLAGAIYEQYF.

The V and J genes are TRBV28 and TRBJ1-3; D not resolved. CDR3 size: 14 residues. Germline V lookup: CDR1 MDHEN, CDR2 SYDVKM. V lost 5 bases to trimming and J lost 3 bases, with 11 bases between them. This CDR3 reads CASSPGFFGNTIYF. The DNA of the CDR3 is TGTGCCAGCAGTCCCGGGTTTTTTGGAAACACCATATATTTT.

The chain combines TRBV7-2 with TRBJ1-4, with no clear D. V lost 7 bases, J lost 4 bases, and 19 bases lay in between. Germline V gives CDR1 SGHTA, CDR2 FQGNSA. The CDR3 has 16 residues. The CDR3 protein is CASNPSRRADNEKLFF. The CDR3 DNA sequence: TGTGCCAGCAACCCCTCTCGGCGGGCCGATAATGAAAAACTGTTTTTT.

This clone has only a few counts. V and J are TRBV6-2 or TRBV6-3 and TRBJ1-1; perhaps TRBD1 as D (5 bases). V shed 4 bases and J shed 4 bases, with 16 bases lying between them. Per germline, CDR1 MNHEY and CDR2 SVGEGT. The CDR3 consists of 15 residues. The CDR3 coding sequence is TGTGCCAGCAGTTTGAGGCGGGGGTGGAGCACTGAAGCTTTCTTT. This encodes CASSLRRGWSTEAFF.

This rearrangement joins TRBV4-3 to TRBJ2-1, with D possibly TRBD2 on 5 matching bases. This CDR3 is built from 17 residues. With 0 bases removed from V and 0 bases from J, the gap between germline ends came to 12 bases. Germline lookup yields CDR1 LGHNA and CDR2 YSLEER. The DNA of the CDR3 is TGCGCCAGCAGCCAAGAGTATAAGCGGATCTCCTACAATGAGCAGTTCTTC. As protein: CASSQEYKRISYNEQFF.

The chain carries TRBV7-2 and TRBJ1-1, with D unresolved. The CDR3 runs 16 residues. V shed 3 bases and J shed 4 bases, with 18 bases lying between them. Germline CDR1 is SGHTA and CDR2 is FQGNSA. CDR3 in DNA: TGTGCCAGCAGCTTCCCCATGAGAGGGCTGGTCACTGAAGCTTTCTTT. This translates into CASSFPMRGLVTEAFF. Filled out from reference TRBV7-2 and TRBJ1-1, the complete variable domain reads GAGVSQSPSNKVTEKGKDVELRCDPISGHTALYWYRQSLGQGLEFLIYFQGNSAPDKSGLPSDRFSAERTGGSVSTLTIQRTQQEDSAVYLCASSFPMRGLVTEAFFGQGTRLTVV.

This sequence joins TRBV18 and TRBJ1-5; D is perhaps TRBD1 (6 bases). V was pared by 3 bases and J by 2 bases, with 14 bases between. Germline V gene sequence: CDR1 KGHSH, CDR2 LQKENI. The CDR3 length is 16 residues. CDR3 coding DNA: TGTGCCAGCTCACCGGGGGGGGCAGGAGGCAATCAGCCCCAGCATTTT. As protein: CASSPGGAGGNQPQHF.